This T cell receptor beta chain emerged from a study of blood T cell dynamics during melanoma immunotherapy. Points from the study as a whole: Clones driving repertoire changes may be melanoma-specific or general immune activation.

This clone was found a few times. The antigen is not known. Trimming took 3 bases from V and 0 from J; bases not matched to a gene: 8. The CDR3 runs 17 residues. CDR1 and CDR2 (germline): LNHDA, SQIVND (reference sequence). Clones were sequenced by immunoSEQ multiplex PCR, and TCRdb holds only the in-frame ones, with some missing. The data hold approximately 4,700 clones, with 78% observed a single time. Indicated time point: week 3, after first cycle of checkpoint inhibitor. Apart from a couple of fast progressors, RECIST 1.1 response was judged 12 weeks post-infusion. No patient had earlier systemic cancer treatment, concurrent immunosuppressants, or another active cancer.

The V and J genes are TRBV19 and TRBJ1-1; 9 bases are shared with TRBD1. The receptor's source is a human donor with melanoma. The source was blood, collected from a patient treated with checkpoint blockade. This CDR3 is CASSIGTGRGMNTEAFF. As DNA, the CDR3 is TGTGCCAGTAGTATCGGGACAGGGAGAGGGATGAACACTGAAGCTTTCTTT.